The 30 T cell receptor beta chains below all came from one sample that was sequenced in a study of circulating CD8 cells and anti-PD-1 response in melanoma. Live CD3+CD8+TCRalphabeta+ cells were sorted into four subsets by PD-1 and/or TIGIT. The QIAseq Immune Repertoire TCR panel built the libraries from roughly 16 ng of total RNA. TCRdb used MiXCR to reprocess the reads, holding one entry per CDR3 protein. The sample carries hundreds of distinct CDR3 sequences, approximately 9.9% recorded once. The sequences come from CD8+ T cells from PBMCs, collected at baseline or after one month of anti-PD-1 therapy (not recorded which). Receptors originate from a human donor with melanoma.

This clonotype is labeled as medium-sized. The junction shows a germline mismatch at one end, possibly a read error. This chain links TRBV24-1 with TRBJ2-4; D is undetermined. Germline CDR1 KGHDR, CDR2 SFDVKD. The CDR3 is made up of 11 amino acids. This CDR3 reads CATKRPGPEQF. Here the CDR3 DNA reads TGTGCCACCAAACGCCCGGGCCCCGAGCAATTC.

This clonotype qualifies as large. The V and J genes are TRBV5-5 and TRBJ2-3; D is perhaps TRBD2 (5 bases). Germline assignment: CDR1 SGHKS and CDR2 YYEKEE (reference sequence). This CDR3 is built from 15 residues. Trimming shortened V by 4 bases and J by 0 bases, and 12 bases separated the two germline ends. Here the CDR3 reads CASSRWTGSTDTQYF. CDR3 in DNA: TGTGCCAGCAGCCGCTGGACTGGAAGCACAGATACGCAGTATTTT.

This clonotype was recorded once. This may be a read error: a much more frequent sequence differs by one nucleotide. No conserved phenylalanine or tryptophan ends this CDR3, so it is likely a read error. The J gene is TRBJ2-1, the V gene TRBV6-5; 10 bases match TRBD2. Germline V gene sequence: CDR1 MNHEY, CDR2 SVGAGI. CDR3 length equals 15 residues. Trimming at V came to 2 bases and at J to 9 bases, leaving 7 bases not matched to a gene. CDR3 nucleotide sequence: TGTGCCAGCAGTTACAGCCTAGCGGGGGAAAGTGAGCAGTTCATC. The encoded protein is CASSYSLAGESEQFI.

Within the sample, this clonotype is medium-sized. The chain employs TRBV2 and TRBJ1-2; the D gene is possibly TRBD1 (6 bases). Germline V gene data show CDR1 as SNHLY and CDR2 as FYNNEI. Trimming took 11 bases from V and 0 from J, leaving 13 bases between them. This CDR3 has 13 amino acids. CDR3 region: CASGDTTNYGYTF. CDR3 bases: TGTGCCTCGGGGGACACAACTAACTATGGCTACACCTTC.

By share, this clonotype counts as medium-sized (0.01 to 0.1%). The chain couples TRBV29-1 to TRBJ2-5; D is perhaps TRBD2 (7 bases). The V gene lost 6 bases and the J gene lost 7 bases, with 21 bases spanning the gap. Per the germline V gene, CDR1 is SQVTM and CDR2 is ANQGSEA. The CDR3 runs to 14 residues. CDR3 DNA: TGCAGCGTCGACACGGATCAAGGGGGGGGGACCCAGTACTTC. This encodes CSVDTDQGGGTQYF.

By sample fraction, this clonotype is large. The V and J genes are TRBV6-4 and TRBJ2-1, with D unresolved. Germline V gene data show CDR1 as MRHNA and CDR2 as SNTAGT. The V gene lost 2 bases and the J gene lost 0 bases, with 8 bases spanning the gap. The CDR3 length is 15 residues. The CDR3 DNA reads TGTGCCAGCAGTGACCGTCCGAGCTCCTACAATGAGCAGTTCTTC. Translation gives CASSDRPSSYNEQFF.

Comment on this clonotype: A read error may explain this, as a much larger clone is one base away. The chain couples TRBV19 to TRBJ1-1, with unresolved D. The CDR3 contains 15 residues. Germline CDR1 reads LNHDA; CDR2 reads SQIVND (reference sequence). The CDR3 here is CASSIGPGGYTGAFF. DNA for the CDR3: TGTGCCAGTAGTATAGGGCCAGGAGGATACACTGGAGCTTTCTTT.

By sample fraction, this clonotype is large. This chain links TRBV27 with TRBJ2-5; possible D gene TRBD1, 5 bases. V lost 2 bases and J 5 bases, leaving 9 bases between the germline ends. CDR3 length: 13 residues. Germline assignment: CDR1 MNHEY and CDR2 SMNVEV (reference sequence). The CDR3 reads CASSLGAYETQYF. CDR3 bases: TGTGCCAGCAGTTTAGGGGCCTACGAGACCCAGTACTTC.

This clonotype is labeled as medium-sized. The rearrangement joins TRBV9 to TRBJ2-5, with a weak D call TRBD2 (5 bases). V shed 0 bases and J shed 5 bases, with 14 bases lying between them. Germline V lookup: CDR1 SGDLS, CDR2 YYNGEE. The CDR3 consists of 15 residues. CDR3 bases: TGTGCCAGCAGCGTAGAAGGAGGACCGCGGGAGACCCAGTACTTC. This encodes CASSVEGGPRETQYF.

This clonotype is judged medium-sized. The chain joins TRBV12-3 or TRBV12-4 to TRBJ2-7, with 8 bases identical to TRBD1. The CDR3 totals 16 residues. With 5 bases clipped from V and 1 base from J, the junction kept 10 bases outside the gene matches. The CDR3 reads CASSGDRDRHSYEQYF. Here the CDR3 DNA reads TGTGCCAGCAGTGGGGACCGGGACAGGCATTCCTACGAGCAGTACTTC.

In this sample, this clonotype is large. The CDR3: CARGLPGQGMSGANVLTF. The CDR3 coding sequence is TGTGCCAGGGGACTACCGGGACAGGGAATGTCTGGGGCCAACGTCCTGACTTTC. The chain is built from TRBV2 and TRBJ2-6, with TRBD1 matching over 9 bases. Germline V lookup: CDR1 SNHLY, CDR2 FYNNEI. The V segment lost 9 bases and the J segment 1 base; nucleotides outside the gene matches: 13. The CDR3 contains 18 residues.

By share, this clonotype ranks as large. The V call is TRBV19, the J call TRBJ2-2; D possibly corresponds to TRBD1 (6 bases). V was shortened by 6 bases and J by 5 bases, with 22 bases between the two germline ends. The CDR3 is 17 amino acids. Germline V gene sequence: CDR1 LNHDA, CDR2 SQIVND (reference sequence). CDR3 in DNA: TGTGCCAGTAGATACAGGGCCCCGGGTCGCCAAACCGGGGAGCTGTTTTTT. It is translated as CASRYRAPGRQTGELFF.

By proportion, this clonotype is medium-sized (0.01 to 0.1%). This chain joins TRBV7-2 and TRBJ2-3; D is perhaps TRBD2 (6 bases). The CDR3 totals 13 residues. V lost 5 bases, J lost 4 bases, and 10 bases lay in between. Germline V lookup: CDR1 SGHTA, CDR2 FQGNSA. CDR3 sequence: CASSRASADTQYF. CDR3 DNA sequence: TGTGCCAGCAGCCGGGCTAGCGCAGATACGCAGTATTTT.

Only a few counts were recorded for this clonotype. V is TRBV7-3 and J is TRBJ2-1; 10 bases agree with TRBD2. V gave up 5 bases and J gave up 3 bases; unmatched junction bases: 1. CDR1 is SGHTA and CDR2 is FQGTGA in the germline V gene. The CDR3 is made up of 14 amino acids. The CDR3 region has the DNA TGTGCCAGCAGCCCTAGCGGGGGCTACAATGAGCAGTTCTTC. As protein: CASSPSGGYNEQFF. Based on the CDR3 plus reference TRBV7-3 and TRBJ2-1, the full variable domain is GAGVSQTPSNKVTEKGKYVELRCDPISGHTALYWYRQSLGQGPEFLIYFQGTGAADDSGLPNDRFFAVRPEGSVSTLKIQRTERGDSAVYLCASSPSGGYNEQFFGPGTRLTVL.

This clonotype was found once. The rearrangement uses TRBV29-1 and TRBJ2-7, with a weak D call TRBD2 (6 bases). Germline CDR1 and CDR2: SQVTM and ANQGSEA. The CDR3 totals 13 residues. V gave up 5 bases and J gave up 3 bases, with 14 bases separating them. In nucleotides, the CDR3 is TGCAGCGTTTTCGGTGGCGGGGACTACGAGCAGTACTTC. Its protein is CSVFGGGDYEQYF.

This clonotype is labeled large (0.1 to 1%). The chain joins TRBV7-9 to TRBJ2-3; D remains ambiguous. Germline CDR1 reads SEHNR; CDR2 reads FQNEAQ (reference sequence). Trimming removed 5 bases from V and 1 base from J, with 16 bases in between. There are 16 residues in the CDR3. In nucleotides, the CDR3 is TGTGCCAGCAGCACCAGGACGGCTCCTGGCACAGATACGCAGTATTTT. Amino acid sequence: CASSTRTAPGTDTQYF.

In this sample, this clonotype is large. The V gene is TRBV9, the J gene TRBJ1-5, with D tentatively TRBD1 (5 bases). Trimming stripped 0 bases from V and 5 bases from J, with 12 bases between. The CDR3 is 15 amino acids. Germline CDR1 is SGDLS and CDR2 is YYNGEE. In nucleotides, the CDR3 is TGTGCCAGCAGCGTAGCAGGGTTAATCGATCAGCCCCAGCATTTT. Translated, it gives CASSVAGLIDQPQHF.

The chain is built from TRBV29-1 and TRBJ2-4, with D perhaps matching TRBD1 (5 bases). Germline values: CDR1 SQVTM, CDR2 ANQGSEA. Trimming removed 7 bases at V and 0 bases at J, with 7 bases between. The CDR3 runs to 12 residues. In nucleotides, the CDR3 is TGCAGCGGGACAACAGCCAAAAACATTCAGTACTTC. Protein: CSGTTAKNIQYF.

This clonotype is deemed medium-sized (0.01 to 0.1%). The chain recombines TRBV7-3 with TRBJ2-3, with 10 positions matching TRBD2. Germline V gene data show CDR1 as SGHTA and CDR2 as FQGTGA. The CDR3 contains 18 residues. The V and J ends lost 5 bases and 4 bases, in that order; junction bases with no gene match: 15. In nucleotides, the CDR3 is TGTGCCAGCAGCCATCCCATCAGCGGGGGGGCCGAATCAGATACGCAGTATTTT. Translation gives CASSHPISGGAESDTQYF.

By its share, this clonotype is medium-sized. This chain uses TRBV28 with TRBJ1-2, with D perhaps matching TRBD1 (6 bases). Trimming cost V 2 bases and J 8 bases, with 18 bases left between them. This CDR3 spans 15 amino acids. Germline V gene sequence: CDR1 MDHEN, CDR2 SYDVKM. The CDR3 region is CASSLSNRVAVGYTF. In nucleotides, the CDR3 is TGTGCCAGCAGTTTAAGCAACAGGGTGGCGGTGGGCTACACCTTC.

This clonotype is labeled medium-sized (0.01 to 0.1%). The rearrangement links TRBV27 to TRBJ1-2; TRBD1 might be the D (6 bases). Germline V gene lookup returns CDR1 MNHEY and CDR2 SMNVEV (reference sequence). With 5 bases removed from V and 7 bases from J, the gap between germline ends came to 20 bases. The CDR3 runs to 15 residues. Here the CDR3 reads CASSGRAGARGGYTF. DNA of the CDR3: TGTGCCAGCAGTGGCCGGGCGGGGGCAAGAGGTGGCTACACCTTC.

This clonotype ranks as hyperexpanded. The chain recombines TRBV7-2 with TRBJ2-3; the D is unclear. Germline V CDR1 and CDR2: SGHTA, FQGNSA. V was clipped by 1 base and J by 8 bases, with 7 bases between them. CDR3 length: 12 amino acids. CDR3 loop: CASSLDLGTQYF. CDR3 nucleotides: TGTGCCAGCAGCTTAGACTTGGGTACGCAGTATTTT.

A few counts support this clonotype. The rearrangement uses TRBV6-1 and TRBJ1-4; D gene unclear. The CDR3 is made up of 15 amino acids. Between the trimmed V and J ends, which lost 0 bases and 5 bases, there was a span of 10 bases. Germline V gene lookup returns CDR1 MNHNS and CDR2 SASEGT. As DNA, the CDR3 is TGTGCCAGCAGTGAAGCAGGACGGATAAATGAAAAACTGTTTTTT. It is translated as CASSEAGRINEKLFF.

This clonotype counts as large (0.1 to 1%). V is TRBV7-3 and J is TRBJ2-1, with 7 bases matching TRBD1. The CDR3 sequence is 13 residues long. The V gene end was trimmed by 3 bases and the J gene end by 9 bases; junction bases not matched to a gene: 5. The germline CDR1 and CDR2 sequences are SGHTA and FQGTGA. CDR3 sequence (DNA): TGTGCCAGCAGCTTTGGACAGGTGGCTGAGCAGTTCTTC. This codes for CASSFGQVAEQFF.

This clonotype is labeled as medium-sized. The chain links TRBV7-2 to TRBJ2-7, with 10 bases identical to TRBD2. The length of the CDR3 is 13 residues. With V trimmed by 4 bases and J by 7 bases, 4 bases remained unmatched. CDR1 and CDR2 from the germline V gene are SGHTA and FQGNSA. The CDR3 DNA reads TGTGCCAGCAGCTCGGGACTAGCGTGGGAGCAGTACTTC. It encodes CASSSGLAWEQYF.

By its share, this clonotype is medium-sized. The genes are TRBV4-3 and TRBJ2-7; no definite D call. This CDR3 has 14 amino acids. Germline V lookup: CDR1 LGHNA, CDR2 YSLEER. V dropped 1 base and J dropped 0 bases, with 7 bases sitting between them. CDR3: CASSQVAHSYEQYF. In DNA, the CDR3 is TGCGCCAGCAGCCAAGTGGCCCACTCCTACGAGCAGTACTTC.

This clonotype is large (0.1 to 1%) in the sample. The V call is TRBV9, the J call TRBJ2-1; D possibly uses TRBD1 or TRBD2 (5 bases each). There are 15 residues in the CDR3. The ends were cut back, 1 base at V and 5 bases at J, with 13 bases in the middle. The germline V gene encodes CDR1 SGDLS and CDR2 YYNGEE. As DNA, the CDR3 is TGTGCCAGCAGCGTATGGGGGAGCATAGACAATGAGCAGTTCTTC. Protein sequence: CASSVWGSIDNEQFF.

This clonotype occurred a few times. A much larger clone lies one base from this, so it may be a read error. The rearrangement uses TRBV19 and TRBJ1-5, with D perhaps TRBD1 (5 bases). V lost 7 bases and J 3 bases, leaving 16 bases between the germline ends. Germline CDR1 reads LNHDA; CDR2 reads SQIVND (reference sequence). The CDR3 has 15 amino acids. CDR3 in amino acids: CASNPDRNNNQPQHF. The CDR3 coding sequence is TGTGCCAGTAACCCAGACAGAAATAACAATCAGCCCCAGCATTTT.

This clonotype was observed a few times. The junction departs from germline at one end; a sequencing error may be responsible. This chain links TRBV5-6 with TRBJ1-1, with 9 positions matching TRBD1. The germline V gene has CDR1 SGHDT and CDR2 YYEEEE. The CDR3 runs to 17 residues. CDR3 coding DNA: TGTGCCAGCAGCTCCCCGGACAGGGGCTTTCGAAGGACTGAACCTTTCTTT. Translated, it gives CASSSPDRGFRRTEPFF.

This clonotype is labeled large. The chain uses TRBV7-2 and TRBJ2-5; 7 nucleotides match TRBD1. The V and J ends lost 1 base and 5 bases, in that order; junction bases with no gene match: 4. The CDR3 is 14 amino acids. Germline lookup yields CDR1 SGHTA and CDR2 FQGNSA. In DNA form, the CDR3 reads TGTGCCAGCAGCTTAGGTAGCAGGGGGGAGACCCAGTACTTC. It translates to CASSLGSRGETQYF.